What follows are 23 T cell receptor beta chains derived from one specimen sequenced in a study of T cell repertoires in breast cancer. Blocking oligonucleotides added to a second nested PCR suppressed unpaired genes. Each CDR3 protein gets one entry after TCRdb re-called the emulsion pairing reads with MiXCR. The sample includes nearly 40,000 distinct CDR3 sequences, roughly 44% of them seen just once. Primers covering all TCR V genes were used in emulsion RT-PCR on CD8+ T cells. Sequencing was done on a sample of CD8+ T cells. The source of these receptors is a pool of human donors with breast cancer or a healthy control (not recorded which).

This chain connects TRBV29-1 to TRBJ2-7; D ambiguous. Deletions cut 4 bases from V and 4 bases from J, with 17 bases between. Germline V gene lookup returns CDR1 SQVTM and CDR2 ANQGSEA. The CDR3 length is 14 residues. This CDR3 is CSVVSTLHSYEQYF. The CDR3 DNA reads as TGCAGCGTTGTGAGTACATTACATTCTTACGAGCAGTACTTC.

This rearrangement joins TRBV11-2 to TRBJ1-2, with D uncertain. Deletions cut 6 bases from V and 4 bases from J, with 12 bases between. Germline V gene lookup returns CDR1 SGHAT and CDR2 FQNNGV. This CDR3 contains 13 residues. CDR3 in amino acids: CASSPRRAYGYTF. In DNA, the CDR3 is TGTGCCAGCAGTCCCAGGAGGGCCTATGGCTACACCTTC.

Turning to this clonotype: Here the CDR3 omits its conserved ending phenylalanine or tryptophan, so a read error is the likely source. It is unclear where the CDR3 begins or ends on the DNA, so no DNA is shown, and the CDR3 is as TCRdb lists it. The chain is built from TRBV7-9 and TRBJ2-5; the table assigns TRBD1, which was not confirmed against the DNA. The CDR3 sequence runs 10 residues, both termini included. Germline V gene sequence: CDR1 SEHNR, CDR2 FQNEAQ (reference sequence). Here the CDR3 reads CASSGDRDGL.

In its sample, this clonotype was seen many times. The rearrangement joins TRBV6-1 to TRBJ2-7; D not certain. This CDR3 has 13 residues. With 8 bases removed from V and 0 bases from J, the gap between germline ends came to 11 bases. Germline-derived CDR1 and CDR2 are MNHNS and SASEGT. CDR3 sequence: CASGSSVSYEQYF. The CDR3 nucleotides are TGTGCCAGCGGTTCGTCCGTCTCCTACGAGCAGTACTTC.

This chain uses TRBV6-6 with TRBJ2-7; 8 bases map to TRBD1. The V gene end was trimmed by 2 bases and the J gene end by 2 bases; junction bases not matched to a gene: 2. The CDR3 has 14 amino acids. Per the germline V gene, CDR1 is MNHNY and CDR2 is SVGAGI (reference sequence). The CDR3 DNA reads TGTGCCAGCAGTTACGGGACAGGTACCTACGAGCAGTACTTC. It codes for CASSYGTGTYEQYF.

The rearrangement uses TRBV28 and TRBJ1-1, with a possible D match to TRBD1 (5 bases). The germline V gene has CDR1 MDHEN and CDR2 SYDVKM. Trimming removed 5 bases at V and 1 base at J, with 14 bases between. The CDR3 sequence is 15 residues long. Here the CDR3 DNA reads TGTGCCAGCAGTCCTGCGACAGCTTGGAACACTGAAGCTTTCTTT. Translating gives CASSPATAWNTEAFF.

The sample holds a few counts of this clonotype. J is TRBJ2-7 and V is TRBV4-1; 9 bases fit TRBD2. V lost 0 bases, J lost 1 base, and 4 bases stayed unmatched. CDR3 size: 16 residues. The germline gives CDR1 MGHRA, CDR2 YSYEKL. The CDR3 DNA sequence: TGCGCCAGCAGCCAAGATCTCCTAGCGGGGTCCTACGAGCAGTACTTC. Translation gives CASSQDLLAGSYEQYF.

Details on this clonotype: One junction end does not reproduce the germline sequence, and a read error may be involved. V gene TRBV7-6 combines with J gene TRBJ1-1; 7 nucleotides align to TRBD1. The germline gives CDR1 SGHVS, CDR2 FNYEAQ. This CDR3 has 15 amino acids. The CDR3 nucleotides are TGTGCCAGCAGCTATACGGGACAGCCGAACACTGAAGCTTCCTTT. Its protein product is CASSYTGQPNTEASF.

This clonotype has just a few counts. The rearrangement uses TRBV4-2 and TRBJ1-4, with no clear D. The CDR3 runs to 15 residues. CDR1 and CDR2 from the germline V gene are LGHNA and YNFKEQ. V was pared by 0 bases and J by 8 bases, with 13 bases between. CDR3 sequence (DNA): TGTGCCAGCAGCCAAGAATCTTCCTCTCTGGAAAAACTGTTTTTT. Protein product: CASSQESSSLEKLFF.

This clonotype was observed a few times. The chain carries TRBV29-1 and TRBJ2-3, with D perhaps assigned TRBD1 or TRBD2 (6 bases each). CDR3 size: 13 residues. Germline V lookup: CDR1 SQVTM, CDR2 ANQGSEA. Trimming cost V 7 bases and J 5 bases, with 16 bases left between them. The CDR3 DNA follows: TGCAGCGCCGGGGGCGTAAACCGAGATACGCAGTATTTT. As protein: CSAGGVNRDTQYF.

Turning to this clonotype: A read error is possible here, since a much larger clone lies one base away. The V gene is TRBV27, the J gene TRBJ1-4; D call uncertain. The CDR3 spans 13 residues. CDR1 and CDR2 from the germline V gene are MNHEY and SMNVEV (reference sequence). V shed 6 bases and J shed 4 bases, with 9 bases lying between them. The CDR3 DNA reads TGTGCCAGCAGCCGGGCGGGTAATGAAAAACTGTTTTTT. Amino acid sequence: CASSRAGNEKLFF.

The chain carries TRBV24-1 and TRBJ2-1; D ambiguous. V dropped 2 bases and J dropped 4 bases, with 11 bases sitting between them. From germline, CDR1 is KGHDR and CDR2 SFDVKD. CDR3 length: 15 residues. Here the CDR3 reads CATSDSQTPYNEQFF. The CDR3 DNA follows: TGTGCCACCAGTGATTCCCAGACACCGTACAATGAGCAGTTCTTC.

This chain links TRBV5-1 with TRBJ1-2, with TRBD1 identical over 10 bases. This CDR3 comprises 14 residues. Germline V gives CDR1 SGHRS, CDR2 YFSETQ. V dropped 5 bases and J dropped 6; count of bases not matched to a gene: 7. The CDR3 region has the DNA TGCGCCAGCAGGCCCGGACAGGGGGTTGATGGCTACACCTTC. It specifies CASRPGQGVDGYTF.

As regards this clonotype: The CDR3 carries no conserved terminal phenylalanine or tryptophan, so it likely arises from a read error. The chain carries TRBV6-1 and TRBJ2-5, with TRBD1 matching over 9 bases. Trimming cost V 7 bases and J 2 bases; bases outside gene matches: 8. Per the germline V gene, CDR1 is MNHNS and CDR2 is SASEGT. The CDR3 has 15 residues. The CDR3 protein is CASNPGTGYQETQYL. The CDR3 DNA sequence: TGTGCCAGCAATCCCGGGACAGGGTATCAAGAGACCCAGTACCTC.

The V gene is TRBV18, the J gene TRBJ2-5; D is perhaps TRBD2 (6 bases). Germline assignment: CDR1 KGHSH and CDR2 LQKENI. V gave up 5 bases and J gave up 2 bases, with 12 bases separating them. This CDR3 is built from 14 residues. The CDR3 loop is CASSSSGQQETQYF. The CDR3, as DNA: TGTGCCAGCTCAAGTAGCGGTCAGCAAGAGACCCAGTACTTC.

This clonotype occurred a few times. V and J are TRBV2 and TRBJ1-6; D possibly corresponds to TRBD1 (5 bases). V shed 6 bases and J shed 7 bases, with 16 bases lying between them. The V gene's germline CDR1 is SNHLY and CDR2 FYNNEI. The CDR3 is 15 residues long. The CDR3 region has the DNA TGTGCCAGCAGGGCCGTTAGGGGTGGGAATTCACCCCTCCACTTT. Amino acid sequence: CASRAVRGGNSPLHF. The full variable domain, with the rest looked up from reference TRBV2 and TRBJ1-6, is EPEVTQTPSHQVTQMGQEVILRCVPISNHLYFYWYRQILGQKVEFLVSFYNNEISEKSEIFDDQFSVERPDGSNFTLKIRSTKLEDSAMYFCASRAVRGGNSPLHFGNGTRLTVT.

As concerns this clonotype: At one end the junction does not follow the germline gene, possibly because of a read error. J is TRBJ1-5 and V is TRBV28; D gene uncertain. This CDR3 has 13 amino acids. From germline, CDR1 is MDHEN and CDR2 SYDVKM. The CDR3 spells CVSNSYSNQPQHF. The CDR3 DNA reads TGTGTCAGCAACAGTTATAGCAATCAGCCCCAGCATTTT.

This clonotype was found many times. V and J are TRBV6-1 and TRBJ2-3; a weak D match, TRBD2 (5 bases). V dropped 11 bases and J dropped 4 bases, with 16 bases sitting between them. In germline, CDR1 is MNHNS, CDR2 SASEGT. The CDR3 has 13 residues. The CDR3 region is CAHGISFPDTQYF. The CDR3 coding sequence is TGTGCCCACGGGATTTCCTTCCCAGATACGCAGTATTTT.

In nucleotides, the CDR3 is TGTGCCAGTAGTAGGCCCGTGGACCTTGGGTCCCCCCTACCCCAGCATTTT. This encodes CASSRPVDLGSPLPQHF. The V call is TRBV19, the J call TRBJ1-5; D gene ambiguous. This CDR3 comprises 17 residues. The ends were cut back, 4 bases at V and 10 bases at J, with 26 bases in the middle. Germline CDR1 reads LNHDA; CDR2 reads SQIVND (reference sequence).

The J gene is TRBJ2-5, the V gene TRBV27, with no clear D. V lost 2 bases and J lost 7, with 11 bases in between. The CDR3 runs 13 residues. Germline V gene sequence: CDR1 MNHEY, CDR2 SMNVEV (reference sequence). DNA for the CDR3: TGTGCCAGCAGTTTACCCCTAGAAGGGACCCAGTACTTC. Residues: CASSLPLEGTQYF.

This clonotype was recorded many times. The rearrangement links TRBV20-1 to TRBJ2-1; D remains ambiguous. The CDR3 length is 16 residues. Trimming stripped 2 bases from V and 2 bases from J, with 16 bases between. Germline V gene sequence: CDR1 DFQATT, CDR2 SNEGSKA (reference sequence). The CDR3 protein is CSARPSTATPYNEQFF. CDR3 bases: TGCAGTGCTAGACCCTCAACGGCAACCCCCTACAATGAGCAGTTCTTC.

This rearrangement joins TRBV2 to TRBJ1-5, with a weak D call TRBD1 (5 bases). V dropped 8 bases and J dropped 0 bases, with 8 bases sitting between them. The CDR3 loop spans 13 amino acids. The germline V gene has CDR1 SNHLY and CDR2 FYNNEI. The CDR3 DNA is TGTGCCAGCGGGGGAGATAGCAATCAGCCCCAGCATTTT. Translating it yields CASGGDSNQPQHF.

This clonotype was detected only once. The V and J genes are TRBV10-3 and TRBJ2-3; D might be TRBD2 (6 bases). Germline CDR1 ENHRY, CDR2 SYGVKD. Trimming took 0 bases from V and 7 from J, leaving 14 bases between them. The CDR3 runs 15 residues. The CDR3, as DNA: TGTGCCATCAGTGAGTCGAGGGCGGGGCTTAATACGCAGTATTTT. Its translation: CAISESRAGLNTQYF.